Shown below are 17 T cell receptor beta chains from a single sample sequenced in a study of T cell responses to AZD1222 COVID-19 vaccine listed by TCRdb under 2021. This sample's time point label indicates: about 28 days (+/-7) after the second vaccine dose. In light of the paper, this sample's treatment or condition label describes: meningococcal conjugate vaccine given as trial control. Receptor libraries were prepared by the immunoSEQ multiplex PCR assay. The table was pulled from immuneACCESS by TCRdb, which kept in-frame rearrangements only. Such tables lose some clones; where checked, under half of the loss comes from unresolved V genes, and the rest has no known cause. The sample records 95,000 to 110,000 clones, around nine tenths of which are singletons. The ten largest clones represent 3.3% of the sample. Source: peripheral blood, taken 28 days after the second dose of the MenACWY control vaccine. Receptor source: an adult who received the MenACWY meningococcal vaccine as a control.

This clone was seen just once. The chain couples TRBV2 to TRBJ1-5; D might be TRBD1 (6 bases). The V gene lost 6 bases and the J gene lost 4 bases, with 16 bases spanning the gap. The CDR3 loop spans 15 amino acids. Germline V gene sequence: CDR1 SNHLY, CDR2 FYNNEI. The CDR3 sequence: CASRLGGQPNQPQHF. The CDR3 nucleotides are TGTGCCAGCAGACTGGGGGGGCAGCCAAATCAGCCCCAGCATTTT.

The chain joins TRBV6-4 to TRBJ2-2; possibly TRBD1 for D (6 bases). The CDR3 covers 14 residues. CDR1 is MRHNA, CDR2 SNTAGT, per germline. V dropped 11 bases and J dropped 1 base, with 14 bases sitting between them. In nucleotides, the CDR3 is TGTGCCCCCAGTGAGGGACAGAACACCGGGGAGCTGTTTTTT. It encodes CAPSEGQNTGELFF.

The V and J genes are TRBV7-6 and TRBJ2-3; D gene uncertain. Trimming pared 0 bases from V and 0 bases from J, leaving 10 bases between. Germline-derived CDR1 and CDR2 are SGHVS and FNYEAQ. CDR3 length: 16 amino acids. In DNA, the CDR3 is TGTGCCAGCAGCTTAGCTTGGGGTCCCAGCACAGATACGCAGTATTTT. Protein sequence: CASSLAWGPSTDTQYF.

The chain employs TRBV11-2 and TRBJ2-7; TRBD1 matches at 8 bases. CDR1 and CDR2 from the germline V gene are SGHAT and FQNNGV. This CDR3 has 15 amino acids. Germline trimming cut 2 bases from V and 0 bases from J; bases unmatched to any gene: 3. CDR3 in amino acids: CASSLLDRDSYEQYF. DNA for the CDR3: TGTGCCAGCAGCTTACTGGACAGGGACTCCTACGAGCAGTACTTC.

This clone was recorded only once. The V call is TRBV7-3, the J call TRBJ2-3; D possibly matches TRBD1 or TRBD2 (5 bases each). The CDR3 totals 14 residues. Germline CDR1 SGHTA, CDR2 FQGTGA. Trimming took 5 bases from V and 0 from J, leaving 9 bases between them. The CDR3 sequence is CASSPGPSTDTQYF. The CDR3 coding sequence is TGTGCCAGCAGCCCGGGACCTAGCACAGATACGCAGTATTTT.

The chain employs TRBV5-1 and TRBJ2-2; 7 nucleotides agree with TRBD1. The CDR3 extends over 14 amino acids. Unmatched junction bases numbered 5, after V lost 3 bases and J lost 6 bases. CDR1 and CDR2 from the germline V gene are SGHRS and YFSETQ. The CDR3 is CASSYSQGAGELFF. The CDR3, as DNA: TGCGCCAGCAGCTACTCTCAGGGGGCCGGGGAGCTGTTTTTT.

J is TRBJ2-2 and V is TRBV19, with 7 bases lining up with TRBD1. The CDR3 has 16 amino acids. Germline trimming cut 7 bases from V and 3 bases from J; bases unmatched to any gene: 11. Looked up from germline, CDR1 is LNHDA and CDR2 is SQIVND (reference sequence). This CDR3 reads CASTPTPGQYTGELFF. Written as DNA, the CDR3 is TGTGCCAGTACCCCGACCCCGGGACAGTACACCGGGGAGCTGTTTTTT.

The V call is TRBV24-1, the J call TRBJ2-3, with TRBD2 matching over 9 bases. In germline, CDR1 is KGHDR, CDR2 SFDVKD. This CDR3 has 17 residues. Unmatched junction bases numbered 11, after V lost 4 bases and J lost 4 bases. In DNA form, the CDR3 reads TGTGCCACCAGTGACAACTTAGCGGGGGCCGGTTCAGATACGCAGTATTTT. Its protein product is CATSDNLAGAGSDTQYF.

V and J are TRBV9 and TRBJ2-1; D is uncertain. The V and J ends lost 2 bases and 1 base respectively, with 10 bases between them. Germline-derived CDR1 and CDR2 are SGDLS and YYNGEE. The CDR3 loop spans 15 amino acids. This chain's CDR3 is CASSVKGDSYNEQFF. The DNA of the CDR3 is TGTGCCAGCAGCGTGAAGGGCGATTCCTACAATGAGCAGTTCTTC.

The CDR3 DNA reads as TGTGCCAGCAGCCAAGGGGACAGGGGGAACACTGAAGCTTTCTTT. It codes for CASSQGDRGNTEAFF. The V and J genes are TRBV3-1 (or the pseudogene TRBV3-2) and TRBJ1-1; TRBD1 aligns across 10 bases. This CDR3 comprises 15 residues. V shed 1 base, J shed 1 base, and the junction held 0 bases outside the gene matches. Germline-derived CDR1 and CDR2 are LGHDT and YNNKEL (reference sequence).

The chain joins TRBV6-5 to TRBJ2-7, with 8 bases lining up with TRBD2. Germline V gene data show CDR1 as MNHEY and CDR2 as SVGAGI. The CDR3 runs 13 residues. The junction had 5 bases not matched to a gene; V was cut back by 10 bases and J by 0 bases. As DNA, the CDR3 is TGTGCCACCTCACGGGGGGGCTCCTACGAGCAGTACTTC. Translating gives CATSRGGSYEQYF.

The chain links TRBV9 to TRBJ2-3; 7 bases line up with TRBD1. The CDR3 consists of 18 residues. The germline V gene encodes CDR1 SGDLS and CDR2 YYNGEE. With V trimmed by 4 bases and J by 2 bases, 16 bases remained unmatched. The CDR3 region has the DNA TGTGCCAGCAGCCGAGCAGGATTCACAGGGGACCCCACAGATACGCAGTATTTT. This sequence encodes CASSRAGFTGDPTDTQYF.

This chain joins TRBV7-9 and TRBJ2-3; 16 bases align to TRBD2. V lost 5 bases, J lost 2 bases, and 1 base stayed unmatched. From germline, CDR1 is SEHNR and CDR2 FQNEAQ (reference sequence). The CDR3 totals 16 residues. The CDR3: CASSGTSGGVTDTQYF. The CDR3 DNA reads TGTGCCAGCAGCGGGACTAGCGGGGGGGTCACAGATACGCAGTATTTT.

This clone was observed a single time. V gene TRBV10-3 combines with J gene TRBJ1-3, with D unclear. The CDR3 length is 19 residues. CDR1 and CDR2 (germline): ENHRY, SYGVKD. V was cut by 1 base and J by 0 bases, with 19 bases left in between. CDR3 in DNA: TGTGCCATCAGTGAGTTTTTTTTTAGCCACCAGAGCTCTGGAAACACCATATATTTT. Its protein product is CAISEFFFSHQSSGNTIYF.

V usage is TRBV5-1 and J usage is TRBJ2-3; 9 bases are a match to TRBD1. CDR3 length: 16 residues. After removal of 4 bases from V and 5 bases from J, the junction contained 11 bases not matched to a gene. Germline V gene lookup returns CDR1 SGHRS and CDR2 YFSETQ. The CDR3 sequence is CASSLRGGTGRDTQYF. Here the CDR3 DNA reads TGCGCCAGCAGCCTACGTGGGGGGACAGGGAGAGATACGCAGTATTTT. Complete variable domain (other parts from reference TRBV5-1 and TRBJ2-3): KAGVTQTPRYLIKTRGQQVTLSCSPISGHRSVSWYQQTPGQGLQFLFEYFSETQRNKGNFPGRFSGRQFSNSRSEMNVSTLELGDSALYLCASSLRGGTGRDTQYFGPGTRLTVL.

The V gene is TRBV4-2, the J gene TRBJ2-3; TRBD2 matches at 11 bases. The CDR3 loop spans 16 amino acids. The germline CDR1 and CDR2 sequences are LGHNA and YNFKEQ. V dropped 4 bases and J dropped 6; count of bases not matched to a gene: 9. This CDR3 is CASSLRGSGGGDTQYF. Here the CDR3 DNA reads TGTGCCAGCAGCCTTCGGGGTAGCGGGGGGGGTGATACGCAGTATTTT.

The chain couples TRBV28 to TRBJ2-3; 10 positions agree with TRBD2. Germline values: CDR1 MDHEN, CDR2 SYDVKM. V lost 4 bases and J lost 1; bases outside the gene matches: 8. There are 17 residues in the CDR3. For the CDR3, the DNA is TGTGCCAGCAGTTCCCCCCGTAGCGGGGGGCGCACAGATACGCAGTATTTT. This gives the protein CASSSPRSGGRTDTQYF.